The entry that follows covers one T cell receptor beta chain sequence. This clone's antigen is unknown. No much larger clone exists at a distance of one base, and base qualities are not known. These data originate in a study of blood T cell repertoires in COVID-19 (dated by TCRdb to 2018 to 2021). Study-wide context: Samples from collaborators originated in the United States, Italy and Spain and spanned both the acute and convalescent phases of COVID-19. Where available, HLA class I and class II types were obtained from metadata supplied by the sample provider rather than from assay-based typing. The repertoires were released in a freely available public database meant as a resource for research on the immune response to SARS-CoV-2. Nearly every sample came with metadata listing a de-identified subject ID, COVID-19 status, age in years and sex. The prospective study material was composed of cDNA or gDNA derived from T cells, B-cell-depleted T cells, or PBMCs. Samples came from the ongoing ImmuneRACE study (first 160 participants) plus 1,254 subjects from 6 global collaborators. The dataset comprised deeply sampled blood TCRbeta repertoires from subjects exposed to, actively infected with, or recovered from COVID-19.

Reading from cysteine to phenylalanine, the CDR3 counts 12 amino acids. The CDR3 DNA has 36 bases and is translated from base 1. CDR1 and CDR2 were assigned from the germline V gene as KGHDR and SFDVKD. The V and J ends are trimmed by 9 bases and 6 bases, leaving 11 bases between them. What the work shows at the level of the full study, not this receptor alone: The quantity of clinical and demographic metadata differed by source and by participant and was supplied without curation.

TCRbeta CDR3 regions were amplified from genomic DNA using the immunoSEQ Assay, a bias-controlled multiplex PCR. The study's own analysis went as follows. Within the assay, amplification of reference gene primers was used to estimate how many nucleated cells each sample contained. To quantify the absolute abundance of each unique TCRbeta CDR3 rearrangement, sequence reads were collapsed and filtered. Productive Simpson clonality was computed per sample as the square root of Simpson's diversity index over productive rearrangements. TCRdb carries this immuneACCESS record with in-frame sequences only. Its versions omit some clonotypes, under half of them owing to an unresolved V gene in the studies checked, with the rest unexplained. Clonal size and the V and J genes are those of that table, whereas D and trimming came from the DNA. Recorded for this sample are 300,000 to 400,000 clones; about nine tenths of them occurred a single time. Of the sample, roughly 6.6% falls within the top ten clones.

One collaborating source in Seattle enrolled patients while the patients were actively infected and followed the patients over time throughout the course of disease. Collaborating institutions collected whole blood in K2EDTA tubes following their own protocols. For TCRbeta analysis, collaborators shipped samples in one of three forms: frozen whole blood, isolated PBMCs, or DNA extracted from either of those sample types. The sequence joins TRBV24-1 to TRBJ1-5, with the identity of the D gene unclear. The sequencing sample was made of peripheral blood. This receptor was identified in a woman aged 65 to 85 with COVID-19, enrolled during active disease. The bases are TGTGCCACCGGGGAGGGTGGTCAGCCCCAGCATTTT. Translated, it reads CATGEGGQPQHF.